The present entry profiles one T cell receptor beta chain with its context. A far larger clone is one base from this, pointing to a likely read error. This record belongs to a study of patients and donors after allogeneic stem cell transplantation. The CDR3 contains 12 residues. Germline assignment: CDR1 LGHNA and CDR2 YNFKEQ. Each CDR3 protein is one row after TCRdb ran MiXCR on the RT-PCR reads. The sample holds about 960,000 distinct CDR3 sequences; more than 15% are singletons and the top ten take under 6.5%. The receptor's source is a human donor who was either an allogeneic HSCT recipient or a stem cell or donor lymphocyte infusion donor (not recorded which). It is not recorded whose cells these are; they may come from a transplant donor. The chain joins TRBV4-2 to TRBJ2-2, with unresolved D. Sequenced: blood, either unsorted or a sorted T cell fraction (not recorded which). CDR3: CASCQNTGELFF. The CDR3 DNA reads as TGTGCCAGCTGCCAGAACACCGGGGAGCTGTTTTTT.